This note documents a single TCR beta chain sequence. Its antigen is still unknown. The record originates from a study of T-cell memory formation after mild COVID-19. Libraries for TCRalpha and TCRbeta carried sample barcodes and unique molecular identifiers via 5'RACE. TCRdb called the 5' RACE reads again in MiXCR, with one record for every CDR3 protein. This table has 470,000 or so distinct CDR3 sequences, 20% appearing once. The study's findings and limits: CD4+ clones that contracted lay mainly in CM and EM; CD8+ ones lay in EMRA. Specificity for SARS-CoV-2 was not confirmed among the second-wave clones peaking on day 37. Clones that contracted from day 15 to 85 were balanced CD4/CD8, while later expanders leaned CD4+.

This CDR3 has 16 amino acids. Germline assignment: CDR1 SGHNT and CDR2 YYREEE (reference sequence). Trimming removed 0 bases from V and 7 bases from J, with 18 bases in between. Sequenced material: PBMCs or a T cell subset sorted from them (not recorded which). The receptor was derived from an adult woman who had mild COVID-19 (a few samples of this study predate the infection). Cell type and time point are not known. The rearrangement joins TRBV5-4 to TRBJ2-3, with no clear D. CDR3 protein: CASSLAPGRSFNTQYF. The CDR3 DNA is TGTGCCAGCAGCTTGGCGCCGGGCCGTTCTTTCAATACGCAGTATTTT.